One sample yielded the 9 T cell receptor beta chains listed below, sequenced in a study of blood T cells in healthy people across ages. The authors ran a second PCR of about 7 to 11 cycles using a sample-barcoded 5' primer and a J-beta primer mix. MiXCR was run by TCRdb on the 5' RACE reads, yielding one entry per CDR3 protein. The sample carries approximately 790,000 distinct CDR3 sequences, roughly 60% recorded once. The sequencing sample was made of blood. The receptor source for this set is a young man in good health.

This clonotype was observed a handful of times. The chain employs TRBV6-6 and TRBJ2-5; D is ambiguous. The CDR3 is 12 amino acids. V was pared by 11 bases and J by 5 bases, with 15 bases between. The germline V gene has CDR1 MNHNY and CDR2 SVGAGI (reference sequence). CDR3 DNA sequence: TGTGCCGGTCGTAGTGGAGAGGAGACCCAGTACTTC. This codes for CAGRSGEETQYF.

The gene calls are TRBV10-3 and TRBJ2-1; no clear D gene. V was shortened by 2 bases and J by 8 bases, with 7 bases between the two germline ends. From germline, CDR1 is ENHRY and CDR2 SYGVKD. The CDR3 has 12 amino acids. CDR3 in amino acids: CAISEGDDEQFF. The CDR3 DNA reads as TGTGCCATCAGTGAGGGAGATGATGAGCAGTTCTTC.

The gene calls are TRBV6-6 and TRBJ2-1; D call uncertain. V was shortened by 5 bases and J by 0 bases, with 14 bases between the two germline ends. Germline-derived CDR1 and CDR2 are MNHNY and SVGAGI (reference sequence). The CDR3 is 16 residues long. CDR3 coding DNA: TGTGCCAGCAGTCCCGGTATAATCCGCTCCTACAATGAGCAGTTCTTC. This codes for CASSPGIIRSYNEQFF.

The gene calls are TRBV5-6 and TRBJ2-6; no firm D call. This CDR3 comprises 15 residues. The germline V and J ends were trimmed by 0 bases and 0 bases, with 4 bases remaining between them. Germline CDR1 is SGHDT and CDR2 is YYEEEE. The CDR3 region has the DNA TGTGCCAGCAGCTTGGTAATCTCTGGGGCCAACGTCCTGACTTTC. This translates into CASSLVISGANVLTF.

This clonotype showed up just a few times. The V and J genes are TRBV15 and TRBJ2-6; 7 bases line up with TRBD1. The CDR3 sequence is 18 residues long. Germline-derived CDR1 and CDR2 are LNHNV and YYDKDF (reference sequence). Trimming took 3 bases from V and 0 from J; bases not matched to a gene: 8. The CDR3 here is CATSRTKTGFSGANVLTF. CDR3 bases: TGTGCCACCAGCAGGACCAAGACAGGGTTCTCTGGGGCCAACGTCCTGACTTTC.

The CDR3: CASSLLGGTEAFF. As DNA, the CDR3 is TGTGCCAGCAGCCTGTTGGGCGGCACTGAAGCTTTCTTT. This chain connects TRBV7-9 to TRBJ1-1; D gene unclear. Germline V gene sequence: CDR1 SEHNR, CDR2 FQNEAQ (reference sequence). Deletions cut 5 bases from V and 4 bases from J, with 11 bases between. The CDR3 extends over 13 amino acids.

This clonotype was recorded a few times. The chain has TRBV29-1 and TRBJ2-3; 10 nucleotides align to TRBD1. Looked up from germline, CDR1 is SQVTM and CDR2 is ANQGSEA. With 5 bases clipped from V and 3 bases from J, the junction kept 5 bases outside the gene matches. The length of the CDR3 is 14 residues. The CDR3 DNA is TGCAGCGTTCGGCGGACAGGGGGGACAGATACGCAGTATTTT. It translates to CSVRRTGGTDTQYF.

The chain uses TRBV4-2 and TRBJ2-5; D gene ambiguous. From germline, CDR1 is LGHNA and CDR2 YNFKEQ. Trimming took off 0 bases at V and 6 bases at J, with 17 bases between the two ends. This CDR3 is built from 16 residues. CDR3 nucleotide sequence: TGTGCCAGCAGCCAAGATCTACTACCTCCCCCGAAGACCCAGTACTTC. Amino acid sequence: CASSQDLLPPPKTQYF.

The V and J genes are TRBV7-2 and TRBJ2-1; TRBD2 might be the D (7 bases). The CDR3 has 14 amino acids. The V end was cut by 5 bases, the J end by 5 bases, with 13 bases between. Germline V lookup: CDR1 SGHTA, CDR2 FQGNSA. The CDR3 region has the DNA TGTGCCAGCAGCCATGCGGGGGCCGACAATGAGCAGTTCTTC. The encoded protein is CASSHAGADNEQFF.